The 2 T cell receptor beta chains listed next were all sequenced from one sample in a study of blood T cells in healthy people across ages. PCR was performed a second time for roughly 6 to 12 cycles using a sample-barcoded 5' primer and a J-beta primer mix. Each CDR3 protein is one row after TCRdb ran MiXCR on the 5' RACE reads. In the table there are roughly 680,000 distinct CDR3 sequences, around 21% of which are singletons. The sample taken for sequencing was blood. The origin of the receptors is a man in his sixties or seventies in good health.

A word on this clonotype: This may come from a read error, since a much larger clone is one base off. The chain combines TRBV6-6 with TRBJ2-7; D is ambiguous. The V gene's germline CDR1 is MNHNY and CDR2 SVGAGI (reference sequence). The CDR3 loop spans 11 amino acids. DNA for the CDR3: TGTGCCAGCACCAGGAACTACGGGCAGTACTTC. Protein product: CASTRNYGQYF.

The V gene is TRBV28, the J gene TRBJ2-5; 8 bases agree with TRBD2. CDR3 length: 13 amino acids. Per the germline V gene, CDR1 is MDHEN and CDR2 is SYDVKM. V shed 6 bases and J 5 bases; nucleotides not matched to a gene: 5. The CDR3: CASRGTSGETQYF. CDR3 in DNA: TGTGCCAGCAGGGGGACTAGTGGGGAGACCCAGTACTTC.